The 22 T cell receptor beta chains in this list originate from one sample, sequenced in a study of T cells after yellow fever vaccination. In TCRdb, the 5' RACE reads were re-called with MiXCR into one record per CDR3 protein. The table lists roughly 400,000 distinct CDR3 sequences, roughly 20% of them singletons. The material sequenced was PBMCs, taken before the yellow fever booster vaccination. All receptors derive from a man in his late teens or twenties who received the YFV17D yellow fever vaccine.

This clonotype occurred many times. The J gene is TRBJ1-5, the V gene TRBV7-2, with 7 bases matching TRBD1. Germline CDR1 is SGHTA and CDR2 is FQGNSA. The CDR3 is made up of 14 amino acids. Germline trimming cut 5 bases from V and 7 bases from J; bases unmatched to any gene: 8. This CDR3 is CASSLPGGEQPQHF. In DNA form, the CDR3 reads TGTGCCAGCAGCCTTCCAGGGGGAGAACAGCCCCAGCATTTT.

The V gene is TRBV27, the J gene TRBJ2-3, with D uncertain. The CDR3 length is 12 residues. Germline values: CDR1 MNHEY, CDR2 SMNVEV (reference sequence). V lost 5 bases, J lost 6 bases, and 9 bases lay in between. CDR3: CASSRWADTQYF. The CDR3 nucleotides read TGTGCCAGCAGTCGTTGGGCGGATACGCAGTATTTT.

The chain combines TRBV4-1 with TRBJ2-3; possible D gene TRBD2, 6 bases. Trimming stripped 0 bases from V and 1 base from J, with 11 bases between. Germline V gene data show CDR1 as MGHRA and CDR2 as YSYEKL. The CDR3 runs to 16 residues. The CDR3 nucleotides read TGCGCCAGCAGCCAAGATCCGGCGGGACGCACAGATACGCAGTATTTT. Protein: CASSQDPAGRTDTQYF.

The sample holds a few counts of this clonotype. The chain is built from TRBV5-1 and TRBJ2-3, with 8 bases aligning to TRBD2. Trimming at V came to 2 bases and at J to 4 bases, leaving 9 bases not matched to a gene. This CDR3 contains 16 residues. Germline CDR1 SGHRS, CDR2 YFSETQ. The CDR3 reads CASSFTAGGFADTQYF. The CDR3 DNA is TGCGCCAGCAGCTTTACCGCGGGGGGTTTCGCAGATACGCAGTATTTT.

This clonotype was counted between two and nine times. This chain joins TRBV4-1 and TRBJ2-1; D unresolved. Trimming took off 1 base at V and 8 bases at J, with 6 bases between the two ends. From germline, CDR1 is MGHRA and CDR2 YSYEKL. The CDR3 covers 12 residues. CDR3 DNA: TGCGCCAGCAGCCAAGCAGATCATGAGCAGTTCTTC. This translates into CASSQADHEQFF.

This chain links TRBV14 with TRBJ1-6; TRBD1 aligns across 9 bases. The ends lost 6 bases at V and 5 bases at J; junction bases unmatched: 8. The germline V gene has CDR1 SGHDN and CDR2 FVKESK. The CDR3 length is 16 residues. The CDR3 nucleotides are TGTGCCAGCAGGCAACAGGGGGCCAACCATAATTCACCCCTCCACTTT. Its protein product is CASRQQGANHNSPLHF.

The chain joins TRBV5-1 to TRBJ1-1; 7 positions match TRBD1. Germline V gives CDR1 SGHRS, CDR2 YFSETQ. The CDR3 totals 14 residues. V lost 4 bases and J lost 5; bases outside the gene matches: 8. The DNA of the CDR3 is TGCGCCAGCAGCGATTTCAGGGGGGTAACTGAAGCTTTCTTT. It encodes CASSDFRGVTEAFF. Supplemented by reference TRBV5-1 and TRBJ1-1, the full variable domain reads KAGVTQTPRYLIKTRGQQVTLSCSPISGHRSVSWYQQTPGQGLQFLFEYFSETQRNKGNFPGRFSGRQFSNSRSEMNVSTLELGDSALYLCASSDFRGVTEAFFGQGTRLTVV.

The V gene is TRBV4-3, the J gene TRBJ2-5; perhaps D is TRBD1 or TRBD2 (5 bases each). Germline-derived CDR1 and CDR2 are LGHNA and YSLEER. The CDR3 has 14 residues. Trimming left V 1 base short and J 2 bases short, with 8 bases between. CDR3 sequence: CASSQGWGQETQYF. Here the CDR3 DNA reads TGCGCCAGCAGCCAAGGTTGGGGGCAAGAGACCCAGTACTTC.

The table lists this clonotype with a count of one. The chain joins TRBV28 to TRBJ1-4, with TRBD1 as a possible D gene (5 bases). Trimming took off 5 bases at V and 8 bases at J, with 9 bases between the two ends. CDR3 length: 12 residues. Germline V gives CDR1 MDHEN, CDR2 SYDVKM. Here the CDR3 reads CASSDPGEKLFF. For the CDR3, the DNA is TGTGCCAGCAGTGATCCAGGGGAAAAACTGTTTTTT.

This clonotype was detected only a few times. V and J are TRBV6-1 and TRBJ2-3; the match to TRBD1 covers 9 bases. CDR3 length equals 12 residues. Looked up from germline, CDR1 is MNHNS and CDR2 is SASEGT. V trimming: 4 bases; J trimming: 13 bases; junction bases outside the gene matches: 6. CDR3 sequence reads: CASSAGTGREYF. CDR3 bases: TGTGCCAGCAGTGCCGGGACAGGGAGGGAGTATTTT.

The genes are TRBV6-5 and TRBJ2-7; 8 nucleotides agree with TRBD2. This CDR3 is 14 amino acids long. CDR1 is MNHEY, CDR2 SVGAGI, per germline. J was trimmed by 5 bases and V by 8 bases; bases with no gene match: 11. The CDR3 here is CASSSTGGTHEQYF. The CDR3 DNA follows: TGTGCCAGCTCCTCCACGGGAGGGACCCACGAGCAGTACTTC.

The V call is TRBV27, the J call TRBJ2-4; tentative D call: TRBD1 (5 bases). The CDR3 has 15 amino acids. Per germline, CDR1 MNHEY and CDR2 SMNVEV (reference sequence). The V end lost 6 bases, the J end lost 0 bases, and 12 bases lay between the germline ends. The CDR3, as DNA: TGTGCCAGCAGGTCAGGGTTCGTAGCCAAAAACATTCAGTACTTC. Translation: CASRSGFVAKNIQYF.

This clonotype has a handful of counts. This chain joins TRBV4-1 and TRBJ1-1, with TRBD1 identical over 9 bases. Trimming at V came to 4 bases and at J to 7 bases, leaving 10 bases not matched to a gene. This CDR3 region has 15 residues. CDR1 and CDR2 (germline): MGHRA, YSYEKL. As DNA, the CDR3 is TGCGCCAGCAGCCTAAAGGGACAGGGTCAGGGTGAAGCTTTCTTT. It yields the protein CASSLKGQGQGEAFF.

This clonotype has more than one count but fewer than ten. The chain carries TRBV28 and TRBJ1-1, with D perhaps matching TRBD1 (5 bases). This CDR3 spans 14 amino acids. Germline CDR1 reads MDHEN; CDR2 reads SYDVKM. Between the trimmed V and J ends, which lost 11 bases and 4 bases, there was a span of 20 bases. DNA of the CDR3: TGTGCCGCCCAAGAGGCAGGGCGGGGCACTGAAGCTTTCTTT. The encoded protein is CAAQEAGRGTEAFF.

V is TRBV30 and J is TRBJ1-3; TRBD1 might be the D (5 bases). This CDR3 contains 15 residues. Germline-derived CDR1 and CDR2 are GTSNPN and SVGIG (reference sequence). V lost 3 bases, J lost 3 bases, and 15 bases lay in between. CDR3 nucleotide sequence: TGTGCCTGGAGCGGGGGTCTTCCTGATGGAAACACCATATATTTT. This translates into CAWSGGLPDGNTIYF.

This chain connects TRBV12-3 or TRBV12-4 to TRBJ2-5, with D perhaps matching TRBD1 (5 bases). The V and J ends lost 3 bases and 1 base respectively, with 12 bases between them. The CDR3 has 15 amino acids. The CDR3, as DNA: TGTGCCAGCAGTTTTTCCAGTGGGGCCCAAGAGACCCAGTACTTC. Amino acids: CASSFSSGAQETQYF.

The chain couples TRBV7-8 to TRBJ2-1, with D possibly matching TRBD2 (6 bases). Trimming pared 5 bases from V and 8 bases from J, leaving 10 bases between. The CDR3 is made up of 12 amino acids. CDR1 is SGHVS and CDR2 is FQNEAQ in the germline V gene. The CDR3 nucleotides read TGTGCCAGCAGCGCAACTAGCTATGAGCAGTTCTTC. It translates to CASSATSYEQFF. The entire variable domain, with the rest obtained from reference TRBV7-8 and TRBJ2-1, is as follows: GAGVSQSPRYKVAKRGQDVALRCDPISGHVSLFWYQQALGQGPEFLTYFQNEAQLDKSGLPSDRFFAERPEGSVSTLKIQRTQQEDSAVYLCASSATSYEQFFGPGTRLTVL.

This sequence joins TRBV4-3 and TRBJ2-2, with 12 nucleotides matching TRBD2. CDR1 and CDR2 from the germline V gene are LGHNA and YSLEER. V lost 1 base and J lost 7; bases outside the gene matches: 4. The CDR3 length is 16 residues. CDR3 sequence (DNA): TGCGCCAGCAGCCAAGCCGGGACTAGCGGGTTCGGGGAGCTGTTTTTT. Residues: CASSQAGTSGFGELFF.

The chain is built from TRBV5-5 and TRBJ2-7, with 9 bases lining up with TRBD1. The CDR3 runs 15 residues. V gave up 3 bases and J gave up 1 base; unmatched junction bases: 5. Germline CDR1 SGHKS, CDR2 YYEKEE (reference sequence). This chain's CDR3 is CASSSIGQGSYEQYF. As DNA, the CDR3 is TGTGCCAGCAGCTCGATAGGACAGGGGTCCTACGAGCAGTACTTC. The full variable domain, completed using reference TRBV5-5 and TRBJ2-7, is DAGVTQSPTHLIKTRGQQVTLRCSPISGHKSVSWYQQVLGQGPQFIFQYYEKEERGRGNFPDRFSARQFPNYSSELNVNALLLGDSALYLCASSSIGQGSYEQYFGPGTRLTVT.

The CDR3 is CASDARDRGNEQFF. CDR3 nucleotides: TGTGCCAGCGACGCCCGGGACAGGGGCAATGAGCAGTTCTTC. The chain recombines TRBV2 with TRBJ2-1, with 10 positions matching TRBD1. With V trimmed by 8 bases and J by 6 bases, 7 bases remained unmatched. Germline-derived CDR1 and CDR2 are SNHLY and FYNNEI. The CDR3 loop spans 14 amino acids.

The chain employs TRBV5-1 and TRBJ2-3; D is tentatively TRBD1 or TRBD2 (6 bases each). Germline V gene data show CDR1 as SGHRS and CDR2 as YFSETQ. Trimming shortened V by 0 bases and J by 0 bases, and 11 bases separated the two germline ends. The CDR3 has 16 amino acids. CDR3 DNA sequence: TGCGCCAGCAGCTTGGTTAAGGGGGGCAGCACAGATACGCAGTATTTT. Amino acid sequence: CASSLVKGGSTDTQYF.

This rearrangement joins TRBV6-6 to TRBJ2-7, with D tentatively TRBD1 (6 bases). Germline CDR1 reads MNHNY; CDR2 reads SVGAGI (reference sequence). The CDR3 loop spans 16 amino acids. Trimming pared 2 bases from V and 6 bases from J, leaving 20 bases between. In DNA form, the CDR3 reads TGTGCCAGCAGTTACCTGAAAGGGACAATGACCACCGAGCAGTACTTC. Its protein product is CASSYLKGTMTTEQYF.